The 6 T cell receptor beta chains presented below share a single source sample, sequenced in a study of blood T cells in healthy people across ages. A second PCR of about 7 to 11 cycles used a sample-barcoded 5' primer and a J-beta primer mix. TCRdb re-derived calls from the 5' RACE reads in MiXCR, one entry per CDR3 protein. The sample contains 590,000 or so distinct CDR3 sequences, approximately 30% of which appear only once. The sequenced sample was blood. The receptors shown here come from a woman of 80 years or more in good health.

The rearrangement links TRBV4-3 to TRBJ2-2, with a tentative D call TRBD1 (5 bases). V was pared by 0 bases and J by 4 bases, with 12 bases between. The CDR3 length is 16 residues. From germline, CDR1 is LGHNA and CDR2 YSLEER. The CDR3 here is CASSQDLETVTGELFF. CDR3 coding DNA: TGCGCCAGCAGCCAAGATCTGGAGACAGTCACCGGGGAGCTGTTTTTT.

The sample holds many counts of this clonotype. The V gene is TRBV29-1, the J gene TRBJ2-1, with 9 bases matching TRBD1. Unmatched junction bases numbered 5, after V lost 7 bases and J lost 7 bases. CDR1 and CDR2 (germline): SQVTM, ANQGSEA. The CDR3 extends over 12 amino acids. The DNA of the CDR3 is TGCAGCGGTGGACAGGGGCAGAATGAGCAGTTCTTC. Translated, it gives CSGGQGQNEQFF.

This clonotype was seen more than once but under ten times. Mismatch with germline at one junction end may stem from a read error. The rearrangement joins TRBV6-1 to TRBJ2-7, with D unclear. The CDR3 extends over 13 amino acids. Germline V CDR1 and CDR2: MNHNS, SASEGT. The CDR3 DNA reads TGTGCCAGCAGTTGGTGGAGCTCCTACGAGCGGTACTTC. Translated: CASSWWSSYERYF.

A note on this clonotype: A read error is possible here, since a much larger clone lies one base away. The CDR3 ends on some other residue instead of the conserved phenylalanine or tryptophan, so this is likely a read error. The chain has TRBV12-3 or TRBV12-4 and TRBJ2-5, with a possible D match to TRBD2 (6 bases). V lost 6 bases to trimming and J lost 11 bases, with 13 bases between them. The CDR3 consists of 11 residues. The CDR3 bases are TGTGCCAGCAGGGAGGGTGAAGAGCAGTACTGC. Amino acid sequence: CASREGEEQYC.

To note about this clonotype: The junction departs from the called germline gene at one end, perhaps through a read error. The V gene is TRBV18, the J gene TRBJ2-7, with D maybe TRBD2 (5 bases). The CDR3 has 15 residues. Germline V CDR1 and CDR2: KGHSH, LQKENI. The CDR3 spells CASSPKHVSGGEQCF. DNA for the CDR3: TGTGCCAGCTCACCTAAACACGTATCCGGAGGCGAGCAGTGCTTC.

The gene calls are TRBV20-1 and TRBJ1-4; D may be TRBD1 (5 bases). Deletions cut 5 bases from V and 7 bases from J, with 14 bases between. The CDR3 extends over 13 amino acids. Germline V gene sequence: CDR1 DFQATT, CDR2 SNEGSKA (reference sequence). As DNA, the CDR3 is TGCAGTGCTGAATACCGGGGGACTGAAAAACTGTTTTTT. The encoded protein is CSAEYRGTEKLFF.